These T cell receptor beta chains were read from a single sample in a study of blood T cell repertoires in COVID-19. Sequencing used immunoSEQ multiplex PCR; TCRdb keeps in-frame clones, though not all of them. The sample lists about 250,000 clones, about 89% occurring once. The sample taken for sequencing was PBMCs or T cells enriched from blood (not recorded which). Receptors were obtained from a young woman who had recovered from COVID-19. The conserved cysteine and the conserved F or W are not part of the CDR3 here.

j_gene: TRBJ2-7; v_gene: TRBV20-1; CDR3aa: SANSAGEQY
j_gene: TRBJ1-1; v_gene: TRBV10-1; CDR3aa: ASSESPGQGTEAF
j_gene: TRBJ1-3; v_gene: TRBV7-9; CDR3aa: ASSPQGSSGNTIY
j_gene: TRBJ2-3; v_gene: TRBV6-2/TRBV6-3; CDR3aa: ASSYGTSGATQY
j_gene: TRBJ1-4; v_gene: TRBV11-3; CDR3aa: ASSPDSGEKLF
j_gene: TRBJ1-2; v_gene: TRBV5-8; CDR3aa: ASGPAAGRGEYYGYT
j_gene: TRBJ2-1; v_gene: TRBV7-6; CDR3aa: ASSLGLAGAGGEQF
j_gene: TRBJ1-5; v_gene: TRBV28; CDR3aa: ASSLVGDQPQH
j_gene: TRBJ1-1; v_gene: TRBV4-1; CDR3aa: ASSQESSAEAF
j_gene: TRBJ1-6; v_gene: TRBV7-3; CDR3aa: ASSLDRTQDSPLH
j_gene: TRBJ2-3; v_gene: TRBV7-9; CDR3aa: ASSRIGQGDDTQY
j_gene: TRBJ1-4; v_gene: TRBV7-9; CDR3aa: ASSRQSGDYEKLF
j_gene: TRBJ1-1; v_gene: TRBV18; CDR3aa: ASSPASPGMNTEAF
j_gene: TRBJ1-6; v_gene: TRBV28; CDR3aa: ASSRRSGTGNSPLH
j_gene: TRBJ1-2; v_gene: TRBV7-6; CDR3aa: ASSCRDSGNYGYT
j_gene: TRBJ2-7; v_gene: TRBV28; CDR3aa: ASTPGGYEQY
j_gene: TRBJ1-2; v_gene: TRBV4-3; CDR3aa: ASSRRDRGRYGYT
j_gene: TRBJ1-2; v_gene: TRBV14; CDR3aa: ASSRQGQDYGYT
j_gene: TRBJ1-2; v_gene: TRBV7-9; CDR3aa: ASSSSGQGADVHT
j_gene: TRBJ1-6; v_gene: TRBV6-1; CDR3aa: ASSENRDRVIH
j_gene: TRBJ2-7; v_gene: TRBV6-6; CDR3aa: ATGLALLSYEQY
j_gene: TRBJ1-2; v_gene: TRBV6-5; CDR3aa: ASLGGNYGYT
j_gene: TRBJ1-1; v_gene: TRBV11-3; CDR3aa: ASSVEGRGWSEAF
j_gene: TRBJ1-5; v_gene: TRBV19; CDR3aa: ASRAGFSNQPQH
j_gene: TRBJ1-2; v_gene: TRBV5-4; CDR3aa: ASGGTGNYGYT
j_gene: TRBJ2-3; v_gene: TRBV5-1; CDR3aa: ASSLGRASTDTQY
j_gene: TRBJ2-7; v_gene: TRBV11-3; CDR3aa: ASSFSLAGSYEQY
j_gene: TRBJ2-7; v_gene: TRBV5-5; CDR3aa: ASSPIAGGDFGQY
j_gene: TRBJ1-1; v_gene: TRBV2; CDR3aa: ASSLDRGVNTEAF
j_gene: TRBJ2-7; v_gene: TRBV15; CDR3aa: ATSRESSSGRYEQY
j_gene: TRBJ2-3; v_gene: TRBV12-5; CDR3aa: ASGLPSGGDTQY
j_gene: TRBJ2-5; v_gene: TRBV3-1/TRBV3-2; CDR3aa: ASSQEGSPETQY
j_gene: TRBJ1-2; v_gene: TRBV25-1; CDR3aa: ASRAAGQGADGYT
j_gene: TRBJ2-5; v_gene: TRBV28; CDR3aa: ASSRIAFRDRGRRETQY
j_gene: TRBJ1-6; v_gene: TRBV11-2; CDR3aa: ASSLKGPRTGDNSPLH
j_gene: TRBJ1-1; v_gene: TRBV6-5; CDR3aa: ASRSQGSPEAF